These 3 T cell receptor beta chains originate from one sample sequenced in a study of OX40 agonist ivuxolimab in advanced cancers. TCRdb's copy holds only in-frame clones and misses some; the assay was immunoSEQ multiplex PCR. The sample lists about 70,000 clones; around 86% were seen once. This specimen consisted of CD4+ or CD8+ T cells sorted from blood, obtained in a trial of the OX40 agonist ivuxolimab. All receptors come from an adult with an advanced solid tumor such as melanoma, head and neck, liver or kidney cancer.

This chain connects TRBV10-1 to TRBJ2-5; D call uncertain. Germline values: CDR1 WNHNN, CDR2 SYGVQD (reference sequence). Trimming removed 6 bases from V and 2 bases from J, with 10 bases in between. The CDR3 is made up of 13 amino acids. In DNA form, the CDR3 reads TGCGCCAGCAGCGCCGGTCAGCAAGAGACCCAGTACTTC. Its translation: CASSAGQQETQYF.

V gene TRBV9 combines with J gene TRBJ1-1; TRBD1 matches at 7 bases. V dropped 3 bases and J dropped 2; count of bases not matched to a gene: 16. Per germline, CDR1 SGDLS and CDR2 YYNGEE. This CDR3 region has 18 residues. In DNA, the CDR3 is TGTGCCAGCAGCGCCTCCCGGGACAGAGAGGGGGTTAACACTGAAGCTTTCTTT. Its translation: CASSASRDREGVNTEAFF.

The chain employs TRBV6-6 and TRBJ2-7, with TRBD1 identical over 7 bases. V dropped 7 bases and J dropped 4; count of bases not matched to a gene: 4. From germline, CDR1 is MNHNY and CDR2 SVGAGI (reference sequence). This CDR3 contains 12 residues. The DNA of the CDR3 is TGTGCCAGCACGAGGGGGCAGTACGAGCAGTACTTC. Translated: CASTRGQYEQYF.